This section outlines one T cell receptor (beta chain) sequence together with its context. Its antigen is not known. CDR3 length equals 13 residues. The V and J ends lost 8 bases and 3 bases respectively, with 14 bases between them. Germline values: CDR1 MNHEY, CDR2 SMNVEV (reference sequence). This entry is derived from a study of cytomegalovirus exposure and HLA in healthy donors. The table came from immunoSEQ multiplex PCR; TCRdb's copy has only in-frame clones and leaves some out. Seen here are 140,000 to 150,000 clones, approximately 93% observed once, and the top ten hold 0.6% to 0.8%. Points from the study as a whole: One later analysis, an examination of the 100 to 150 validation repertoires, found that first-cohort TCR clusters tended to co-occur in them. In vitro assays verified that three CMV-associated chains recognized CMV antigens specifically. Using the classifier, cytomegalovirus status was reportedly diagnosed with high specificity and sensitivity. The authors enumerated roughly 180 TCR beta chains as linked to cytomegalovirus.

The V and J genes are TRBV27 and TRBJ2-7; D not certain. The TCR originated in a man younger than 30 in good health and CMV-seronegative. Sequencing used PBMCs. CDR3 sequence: CASGSPLGYEQYV. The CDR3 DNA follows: TGTGCCAGCGGGTCCCCCCTGGGCTACGAGCAGTACGTC.